Below, one T cell receptor (beta chain) is given with its context. One end of the junction is discordant with germline, which a read error may explain. This sample was taken from a study of blood T cell repertoires in COVID-19. The overall study: PBMCs, B-cell-depleted T cells, or T cells provided the cDNA or gDNA that made up the material.

The CDR3 length is 13 residues. From germline, CDR1 is LNHNV and CDR2 YYDKDF (reference sequence). Data came from immunoSEQ multiplex PCR; TCRdb stores just in-frame clones and leaves some out. Here the sample spans some 150,000 clones, 75% to 90% being singletons. The sequence came from a woman aged 40 to 55 with acute or convalescent COVID-19. The chain employs TRBV15 and TRBJ1-6, with D perhaps TRBD1 (6 bases). Material for sequencing was peripheral blood. For the CDR3, the DNA is TGTGCCACAAGCACAGGGTATAATTCACCCCTCCACTTT. It yields the protein CATSTGYNSPLHF.